This is a list of T cell receptor beta chains from one sample in a study of blood T cells in healthy people across ages. TCRdb analysed the 5' RACE reads with MiXCR anew, one entry per CDR3 protein. Among 380,000 or so distinct CDR3 sequences listed, approximately 47% were seen once. Material: blood. These receptors originate from a man aged 60 to 75 in good health. CDR3s include the opening cysteine and the closing phenylalanine or tryptophan. Each record gives: J gene, D gene, V gene, clone size, CDR3 protein, CDR3 DNA. A D gene is named only where the DNA matches it firmly. Clone size appears in some rows only: once, few, many, or a class for an expanded clone.

>TRBJ2-1|TRBD2|TRBV14|NA
CASSLLSGTYPEQFF
TGTGCCAGCAGCCTCCTTAGCGGGACATACCCGGAGCAGTTCTTC
>TRBJ2-7|TRBD2|TRBV4-2|many
CASSPSRRGSSYEQYF
TGTGCCAGCAGCCCATCCAGGCGCGGGAGCTCCTACGAGCAGTACTTC
>TRBJ2-5|TRBD2|TRBV7-2|NA
CASSPRGGRETQYF
TGTGCCAGCAGCCCCCGGGGGGGTCGGGAGACCCAGTACTTC
>TRBJ2-1|NA|TRBV7-2|NA
CASSFQPLDEQFF
TGTGCCAGCAGCTTTCAGCCGTTGGATGAGCAGTTCTTC
>TRBJ2-1|TRBD2|TRBV3-1|NA
CAGSQTGGLGEQFF
TGTGCCGGCAGCCAGACGGGGGGGCTCGGTGAGCAGTTCTTC
>TRBJ1-2|NA|TRBV13|few
CASSDRYGYTF
TGTGCCAGCAGCGACAGGTATGGCTACACCTTC
>TRBJ2-4|NA|TRBV7-8|NA
CASSLQGAKNIQYF
TGTGCCAGCAGCTTGCAGGGAGCCAAAAACATTCAGTACTTC
>TRBJ2-1|NA|TRBV29-1|NA
CSVEDLPGVGNEQFF
TGCAGCGTTGAAGATCTCCCCGGGGTTGGGAATGAGCAGTTCTTC
>TRBJ2-3|NA|TRBV20-1|NA
CSARDSGGSQYF
TGCAGTGCTAGAGATAGCGGAGGATCGCAGTATTTT
>TRBJ2-5|NA|TRBV20-1|many
CSARDLIDVGETQYF
TGCAGTGCTAGAGATCTAATTGACGTGGGAGAGACCCAGTACTTC
>TRBJ1-2|TRBD1|TRBV7-8|NA
CASSVRQGVNGYTF
TGTGCCAGCAGCGTCCGACAGGGGGTAAATGGCTACACCTTC
>TRBJ1-4|NA|TRBV12-3/TRBV12-4|NA
CASSPMVSRAEKLFF
TGTGCCAGCAGTCCCATGGTGTCGAGGGCTGAAAAACTGTTTTTT
>TRBJ2-1|NA|TRBV6-4|NA
CASSDSGRSYNEQFF
TGTGCCAGCAGTGACTCGGGTCGGTCCTACAATGAGCAGTTCTTC
>TRBJ2-3|NA|TRBV5-1|many
CASSLWGSTDTQYF
TGCGCCAGCAGCTTGTGGGGGAGCACAGATACGCAGTATTTT
>TRBJ2-1|NA|TRBV4-1|NA
CASSPRGYVDEQFF
TGCGCCAGCAGCCCTCGGGGGTACGTGGATGAGCAGTTCTTC
>TRBJ1-1|NA|TRBV4-2|NA
CASSQSPQEAFF
TGTGCCAGCAGCCAAAGCCCACAGGAAGCTTTCTTT
>TRBJ2-3|NA|TRBV12-5|once
CASGGSGTDTQYF
TGTGCTAGTGGGGGGAGTGGCACAGATACGCAGTATTTT
>TRBJ1-2|NA|TRBV3-1|many
CASSQGRQANYGYTF
TGTGCCAGCAGCCAAGGGCGACAGGCTAACTATGGCTACACCTTC
>TRBJ1-2|NA|TRBV6-6|few
CASSYPRGDGYTF
TGTGCCAGCAGTTACCCGAGAGGGGATGGCTACACCTTC
>TRBJ2-7|NA|TRBV28|few
CASSPPGAAPRAIYEQYF
TGTGCCAGCAGCCCGCCGGGAGCCGCGCCGCGCGCGATCTACGAGCAGTACTTC
>TRBJ1-2|NA|TRBV4-3|few
CASSQDRRDSYGYTF
TGCGCCAGCAGCCAAGATCGGAGGGATAGCTATGGCTACACCTTC
>TRBJ1-5|NA|TRBV29-1|few
CSVGGHNQPQHF
TGCAGCGTGGGGGGGCACAATCAGCCCCAGCATTTT
>TRBJ2-7|NA|TRBV5-5|NA
CASSSEAGSSYEQYF
TGTGCCAGCAGCTCGGAGGCGGGGAGCTCCTACGAGCAGTACTTC
>TRBJ2-1|TRBD2|TRBV27|NA
CASRYRLAWDEQFF
TGTGCCAGCAGGTATAGACTAGCGTGGGATGAGCAGTTCTTC
>TRBJ2-3|TRBD2|TRBV28|NA
CASRIRLAGFDTQYF
TGTGCCAGCAGAATCCGACTAGCGGGGTTCGATACGCAGTATTTT
>TRBJ2-3|TRBD1|TRBV20-1|once
CSARGGQGASDTQYF
TGCAGTGCTAGAGGTGGACAGGGCGCCTCAGATACGCAGTATTTT
>TRBJ2-7|TRBD2|TRBV6-1|many
CASSSGRRYEQYF
TGTGCCAGCAGTAGCGGGAGAAGATACGAGCAGTACTTC
>TRBJ2-2|NA|TRBV12-3/TRBV12-4|NA
CASEFGLSTGELFF
TGTGCCAGCGAGTTTGGGCTAAGCACCGGGGAGCTGTTTTTT
>TRBJ2-5|TRBD2|TRBV11-2|NA
CASSLVAGGPKTQYF
TGTGCCAGCAGCTTAGTTGCGGGGGGGCCGAAGACCCAGTACTTC
>TRBJ1-6|NA|TRBV5-1|NA
CASSRQSISSYNSPLHF
TGCGCCAGCAGTCGACAGTCTATTAGCTCCTATAATTCACCCCTCCACTTT
>TRBJ2-1|TRBD2|TRBV10-3|NA
CAISDRGLAGRDEQFF
TGTGCCATCAGTGATCGGGGACTAGCGGGGAGGGATGAGCAGTTCTTC
>TRBJ2-7|NA|TRBV14|NA
CASSQTDYLNEQYF
TGTGCCAGCAGCCAAACGGACTACCTAAACGAGCAGTACTTC
>TRBJ1-1|TRBD1|TRBV6-6|NA
CASRLGQANTEAFF
TGTGCCAGCAGATTGGGACAGGCGAACACTGAAGCTTTCTTT
>TRBJ2-1|NA|TRBV20-1|few
CSAPRSGSYNEQFF
TGCAGTGCCCCTCGCTCCGGTTCCTACAATGAGCAGTTCTTC
>TRBJ1-4|TRBD1|TRBV3-1|NA
CASSQERGQVRKLFF
TGTGCCAGCAGCCAAGAACGGGGACAGGTGCGGAAACTGTTTTTT
>TRBJ2-5|NA|TRBV20-1|NA
CSAPGEGREETQYF
TGCAGTGCCCCCGGTGAGGGCAGGGAGGAGACCCAGTACTTC
>TRBJ1-4|NA|TRBV20-1|NA
CSARGEFLEKLFF
TGCAGTGCTAGAGGGGAATTTTTGGAAAAACTGTTTTTT
>TRBJ2-7|NA|TRBV7-8|NA
CASSLARVYEQYF
TGTGCCAGCAGCTTAGCTAGGGTATACGAGCAGTACTTC
>TRBJ2-1|TRBD1|TRBV7-9|NA
CASSPAFGQGYNEQFF
TGTGCCAGCAGCCCAGCATTCGGACAGGGTTACAATGAGCAGTTCTTC
>TRBJ1-5|NA|TRBV6-6|NA
CASSYSPVGQPQHF
TGTGCCAGCAGTTACTCGCCCGTGGGGCAGCCCCAGCATTTT
>TRBJ1-2|NA|TRBV10-3|NA
CAISDPTPTYGYIF
TGTGCCATCAGTGACCCGACACCCACCTATGGCTACATCTTC
>TRBJ2-7|NA|TRBV2|NA
CASSEQGGPYF
TGTGCCAGCAGTGAGCAGGGTGGGCCGTACTTC
>TRBJ1-2|NA|TRBV9|NA
CASSVYSTGDYTF
TGTGCCAGCAGCGTATATTCGACGGGTGACTACACCTTC
>TRBJ2-7|TRBD2|TRBV5-1|many
CASSLAGGNEQYF
TGCGCCAGCAGTCTAGCGGGAGGAAACGAGCAGTACTTC
>TRBJ1-3|NA|TRBV29-1|NA
CSVNSGNTIYF
TGCAGCGTTAACTCTGGAAACACCATATATTTT
>TRBJ2-7|NA|TRBV2|few
CASSEDTYNEQYF
TGTGCCAGCAGTGAAGACACATACAATGAGCAGTACTTC
>TRBJ1-2|NA|TRBV7-2|NA
CASSVGGQDGYTF
TGTGCCAGCAGCGTGGGGGGACAAGATGGCTACACCTTC
>TRBJ1-6|NA|TRBV11-3|NA
CASSLEDNSPLHF
TGTGCCAGCAGCTTAGAAGATAATTCACCCCTCCACTTT
>TRBJ2-4|TRBD2|TRBV20-1|NA
CSAWFSGGAKNIQYF
TGCAGTGCTTGGTTTAGCGGGGGGGCAAAAAACATTCAGTACTTC
>TRBJ2-7|NA|TRBV12-3/TRBV12-4|NA
CASSLAWQGGTYEQYF
TGTGCCAGCAGTTTAGCTTGGCAGGGAGGTACCTACGAGCAGTACTTC
>TRBJ2-1|NA|TRBV11-2|many
CASSPVRGEQFF
TGTGCCAGCAGCCCAGTACGGGGTGAGCAGTTCTTC
>TRBJ2-7|TRBD1|TRBV6-4|NA
CASSPQVTGRLLYEQYF
TGTGCCAGCAGTCCTCAAGTGACAGGGCGCCTCCTCTACGAGCAGTACTTC
>TRBJ2-1|NA|TRBV28|few
CASSFERTYNEQFF
TGTGCCAGCAGTTTTGAGCGTACCTACAATGAGCAGTTCTTC